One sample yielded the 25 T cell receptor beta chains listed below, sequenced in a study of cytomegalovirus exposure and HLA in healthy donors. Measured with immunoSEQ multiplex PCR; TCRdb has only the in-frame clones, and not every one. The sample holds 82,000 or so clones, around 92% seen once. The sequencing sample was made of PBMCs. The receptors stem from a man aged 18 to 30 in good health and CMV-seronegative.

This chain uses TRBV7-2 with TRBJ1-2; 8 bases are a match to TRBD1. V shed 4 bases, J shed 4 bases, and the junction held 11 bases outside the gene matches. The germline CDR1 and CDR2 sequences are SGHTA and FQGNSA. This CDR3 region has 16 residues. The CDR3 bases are TGTGCCAGCAGCTCCGCTCAGGGGGCGATCGGCTATGGCTACACCTTC. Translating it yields CASSSAQGAIGYGYTF. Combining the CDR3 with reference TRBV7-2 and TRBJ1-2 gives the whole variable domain GAGVSQSPSNKVTEKGKDVELRCDPISGHTALYWYRQSLGQGLEFLIYFQGNSAPDKSGLPSDRFSAERTGGSVSTLTIQRTQQEDSAVYLCASSSAQGAIGYGYTFGSGTRLTVV.

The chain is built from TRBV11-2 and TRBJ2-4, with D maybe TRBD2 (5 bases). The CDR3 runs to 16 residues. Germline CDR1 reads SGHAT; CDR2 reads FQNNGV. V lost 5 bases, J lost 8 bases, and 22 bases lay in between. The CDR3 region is CASSAHLSGWVDIQYF. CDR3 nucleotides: TGTGCCAGCAGCGCACACCTATCGGGGTGGGTAGACATTCAGTACTTC.

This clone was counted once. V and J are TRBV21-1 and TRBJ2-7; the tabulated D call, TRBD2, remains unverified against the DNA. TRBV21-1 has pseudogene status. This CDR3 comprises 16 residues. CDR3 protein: CASSKESEREVYEQYF. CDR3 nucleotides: TGTGCCAGCAGCAAAGAGTCCGAGCGGGAGGTTTACGAGCAGTACTTC.

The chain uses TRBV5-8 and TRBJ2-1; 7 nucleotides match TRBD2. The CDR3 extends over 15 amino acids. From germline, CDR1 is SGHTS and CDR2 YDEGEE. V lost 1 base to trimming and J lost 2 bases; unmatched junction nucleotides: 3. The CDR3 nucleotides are TGTGCCAGCAGCTTGCGGGCGGGAGCCTACAATGAGCAGTTCTTC. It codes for CASSLRAGAYNEQFF.

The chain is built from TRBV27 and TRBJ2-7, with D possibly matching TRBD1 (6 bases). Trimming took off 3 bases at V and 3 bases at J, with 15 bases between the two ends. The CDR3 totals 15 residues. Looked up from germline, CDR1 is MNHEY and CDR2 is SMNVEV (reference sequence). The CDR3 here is CASSFRGLRNYEQYF. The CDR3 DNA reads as TGTGCCAGCAGTTTTAGGGGGTTGAGGAACTACGAGCAGTACTTC.

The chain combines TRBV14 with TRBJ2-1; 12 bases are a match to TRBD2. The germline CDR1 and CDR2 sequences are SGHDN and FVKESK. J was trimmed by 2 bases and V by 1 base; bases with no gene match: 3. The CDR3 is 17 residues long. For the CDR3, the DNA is TGTGCCAGCAGCCAAGCCCTAGCGGGAGGGACCTACAATGAGCAGTTCTTC. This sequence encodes CASSQALAGGTYNEQFF. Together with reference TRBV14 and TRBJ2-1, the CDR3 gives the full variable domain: EAGVTQFPSHSVIEKGQTVTLRCDPISGHDNLYWYRRVMGKEIKFLLHFVKESKQDESGMPNNRFLAERTGGTYSTLKVQPAELEDSGVYFCASSQALAGGTYNEQFFGPGTRLTVL.

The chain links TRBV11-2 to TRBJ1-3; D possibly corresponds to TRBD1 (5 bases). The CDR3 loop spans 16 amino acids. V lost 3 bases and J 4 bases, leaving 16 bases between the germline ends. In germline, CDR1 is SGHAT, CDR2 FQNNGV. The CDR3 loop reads CASSLGEGLEGNTIYF. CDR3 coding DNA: TGTGCCAGCAGCTTGGGGGAGGGCTTGGAGGGAAACACCATATATTTT.

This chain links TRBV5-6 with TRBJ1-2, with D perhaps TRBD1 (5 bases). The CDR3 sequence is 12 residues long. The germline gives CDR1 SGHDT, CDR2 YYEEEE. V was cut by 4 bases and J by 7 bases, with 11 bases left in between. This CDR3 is CASSRTGGGYTF. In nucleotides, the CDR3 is TGTGCCAGCAGCCGGACCGGGGGTGGCTACACCTTC.

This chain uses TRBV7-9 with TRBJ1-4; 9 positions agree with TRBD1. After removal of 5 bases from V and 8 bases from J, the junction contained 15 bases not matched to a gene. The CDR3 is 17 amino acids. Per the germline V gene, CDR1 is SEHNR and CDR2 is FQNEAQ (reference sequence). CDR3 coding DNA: TGTGCCAGCAGCACGGCAAACAGGGGGCACCGGGAGGAAAAACTGTTTTTT. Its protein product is CASSTANRGHREEKLFF. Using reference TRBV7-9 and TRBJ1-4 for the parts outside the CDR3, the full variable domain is DTGVSQNPRHKITKRGQNVTFRCDPISEHNRLYWYRQTLGQGPEFLTYFQNEAQLEKSRLLSDRFSAERPKGSFSTLEIQRTEQGDSAMYLCASSTANRGHREEKLFFGSGTQLSVL.

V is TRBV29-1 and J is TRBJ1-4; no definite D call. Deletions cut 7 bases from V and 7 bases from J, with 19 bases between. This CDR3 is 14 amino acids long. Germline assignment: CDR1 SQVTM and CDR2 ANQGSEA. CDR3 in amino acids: CSGALGFAGEKLFF. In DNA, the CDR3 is TGCAGCGGCGCTCTGGGCTTCGCGGGTGAAAAACTGTTTTTT.

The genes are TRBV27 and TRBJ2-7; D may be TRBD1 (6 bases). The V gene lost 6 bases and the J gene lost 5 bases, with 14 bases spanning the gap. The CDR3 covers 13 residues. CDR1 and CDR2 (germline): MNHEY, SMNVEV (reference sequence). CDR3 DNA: TGTGCCAGCAGACTCACAGGGAATCACGAGCAGTACTTC. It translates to CASRLTGNHEQYF.

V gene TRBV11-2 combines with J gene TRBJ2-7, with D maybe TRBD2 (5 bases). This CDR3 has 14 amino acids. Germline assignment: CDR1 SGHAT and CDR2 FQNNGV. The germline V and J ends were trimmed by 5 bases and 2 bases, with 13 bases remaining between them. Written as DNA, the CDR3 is TGTGCCAGCAGCCGGAGGCCCCCGCCCTACGAGCAGTACTTC. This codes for CASSRRPPPYEQYF.

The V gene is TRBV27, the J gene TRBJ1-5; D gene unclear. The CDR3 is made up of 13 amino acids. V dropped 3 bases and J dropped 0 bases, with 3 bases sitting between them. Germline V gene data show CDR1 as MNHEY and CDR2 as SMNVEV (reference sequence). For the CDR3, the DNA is TGTGCCAGCAGTTTTCATAGCAATCAGCCCCAGCATTTT. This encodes CASSFHSNQPQHF.

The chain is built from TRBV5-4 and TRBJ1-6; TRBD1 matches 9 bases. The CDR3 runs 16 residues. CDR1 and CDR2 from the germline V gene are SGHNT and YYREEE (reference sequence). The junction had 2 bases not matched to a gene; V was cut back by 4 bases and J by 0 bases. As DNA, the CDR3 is TGTGCCAGCAGCGGACAGGGGAGCTCCTATAATTCACCCCTCCACTTT. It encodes CASSGQGSSYNSPLHF.

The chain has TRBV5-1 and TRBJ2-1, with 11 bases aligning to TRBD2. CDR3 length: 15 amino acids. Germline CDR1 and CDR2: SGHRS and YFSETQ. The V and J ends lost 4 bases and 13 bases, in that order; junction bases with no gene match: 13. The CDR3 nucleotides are TGCGCCAGCAGCCCCCTCGAGGGTAGCGGGGGGGTTCAGTTCTTC. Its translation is CASSPLEGSGGVQFF.

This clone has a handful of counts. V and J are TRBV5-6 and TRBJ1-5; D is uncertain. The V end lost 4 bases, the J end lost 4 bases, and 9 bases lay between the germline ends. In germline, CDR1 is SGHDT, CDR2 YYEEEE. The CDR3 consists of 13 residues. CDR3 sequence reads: CASSRTENQPQHF. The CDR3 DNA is TGTGCCAGCAGCAGAACAGAGAATCAGCCCCAGCATTTT.

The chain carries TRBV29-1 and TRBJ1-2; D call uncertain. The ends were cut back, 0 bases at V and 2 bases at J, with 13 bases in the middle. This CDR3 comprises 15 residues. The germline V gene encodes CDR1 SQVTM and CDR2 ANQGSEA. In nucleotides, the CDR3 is TGCAGCGTTGAAGACAGTCCAACGAACAACTATGGCTACACCTTC. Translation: CSVEDSPTNNYGYTF.

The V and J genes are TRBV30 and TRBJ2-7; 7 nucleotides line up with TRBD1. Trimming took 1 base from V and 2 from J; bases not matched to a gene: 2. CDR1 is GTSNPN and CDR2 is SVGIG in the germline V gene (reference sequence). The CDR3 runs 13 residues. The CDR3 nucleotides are TGTGCCTGGAGTGGTCAGGGGGCCTACGAGCAGTACTTC. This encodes CAWSGQGAYEQYF.

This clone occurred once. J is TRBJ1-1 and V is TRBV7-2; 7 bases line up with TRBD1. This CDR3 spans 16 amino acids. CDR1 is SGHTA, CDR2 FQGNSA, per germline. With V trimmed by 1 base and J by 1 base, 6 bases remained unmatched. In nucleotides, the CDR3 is TGTGCCAGCAGCTTAGAAGGGGGACAGAGGAACACTGAAGCTTTCTTT. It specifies CASSLEGGQRNTEAFF.

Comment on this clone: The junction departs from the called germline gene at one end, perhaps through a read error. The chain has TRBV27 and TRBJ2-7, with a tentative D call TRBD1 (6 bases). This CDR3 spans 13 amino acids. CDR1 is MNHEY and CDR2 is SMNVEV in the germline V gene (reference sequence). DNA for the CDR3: TGTGCCAGCAGTTTAGGACACAGGGCGACACAGAACTTC. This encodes CASSLGHRATQNF.

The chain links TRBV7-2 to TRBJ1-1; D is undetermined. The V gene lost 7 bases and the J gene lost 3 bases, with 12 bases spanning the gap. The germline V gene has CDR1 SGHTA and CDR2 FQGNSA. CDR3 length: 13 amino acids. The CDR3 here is CASKEAGYTEAFF. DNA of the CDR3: TGTGCCAGCAAGGAGGCGGGGTACACTGAAGCTTTCTTT.

CDR3 in amino acids: CASSSLTWGVSAEAFF. For the CDR3, the DNA is TGTGCCAGCAGTTCCCTTACGTGGGGGGTTAGTGCCGAAGCTTTCTTT. The chain is built from TRBV6-5 and TRBJ1-1; a weak D match, TRBD1 (5 bases). CDR3 length: 16 amino acids. The V and J ends lost 4 bases and 8 bases respectively, with 23 bases between them. CDR1 is MNHEY, CDR2 SVGAGI, per germline.

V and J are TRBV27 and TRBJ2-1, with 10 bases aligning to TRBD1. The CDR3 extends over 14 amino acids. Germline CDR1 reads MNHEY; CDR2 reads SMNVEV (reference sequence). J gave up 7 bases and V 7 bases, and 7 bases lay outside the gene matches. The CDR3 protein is CASNRQGAVNEQFF. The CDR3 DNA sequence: TGTGCCAGCAATCGACAGGGGGCTGTTAATGAGCAGTTCTTC.

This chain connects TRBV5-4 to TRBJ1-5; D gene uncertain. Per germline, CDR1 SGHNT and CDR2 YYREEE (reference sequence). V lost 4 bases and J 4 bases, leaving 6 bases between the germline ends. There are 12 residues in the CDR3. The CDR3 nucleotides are TGTGCCAGCAGCGTTACAAATCAGCCCCAGCATTTT. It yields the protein CASSVTNQPQHF.

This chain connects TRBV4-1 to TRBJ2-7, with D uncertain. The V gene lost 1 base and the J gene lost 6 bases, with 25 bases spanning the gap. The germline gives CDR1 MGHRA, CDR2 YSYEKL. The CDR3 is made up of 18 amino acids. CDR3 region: CASSQGIIVRPRDCEQYF. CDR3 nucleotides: TGCGCCAGCAGCCAAGGAATTATAGTACGTCCCCGAGATTGCGAGCAGTACTTC.